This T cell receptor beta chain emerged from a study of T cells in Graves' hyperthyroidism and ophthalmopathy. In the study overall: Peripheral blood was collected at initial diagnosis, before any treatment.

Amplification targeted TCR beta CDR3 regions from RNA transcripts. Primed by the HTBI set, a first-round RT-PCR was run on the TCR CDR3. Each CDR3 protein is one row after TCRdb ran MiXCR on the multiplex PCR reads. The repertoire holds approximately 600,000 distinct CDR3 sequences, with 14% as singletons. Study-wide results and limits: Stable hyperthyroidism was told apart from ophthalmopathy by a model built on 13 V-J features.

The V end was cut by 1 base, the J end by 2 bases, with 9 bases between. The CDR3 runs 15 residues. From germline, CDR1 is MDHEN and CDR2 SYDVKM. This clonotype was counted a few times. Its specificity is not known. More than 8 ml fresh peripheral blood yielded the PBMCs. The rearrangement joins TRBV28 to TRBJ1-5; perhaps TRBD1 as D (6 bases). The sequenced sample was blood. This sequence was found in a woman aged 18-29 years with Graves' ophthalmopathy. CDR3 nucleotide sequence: TGTGCCAGCAGTTTATACAGGGTTGGCAATCAGCCCCAGCATTTT. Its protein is CASSLYRVGNQPQHF.